These T cell receptor beta chains were read from a single sample in a study of T cells in Graves' hyperthyroidism and ophthalmopathy. TCRdb reprocessed the multiplex PCR reads via MiXCR and lists one record per CDR3 protein. This sample has about 640,000 distinct CDR3 sequences; over 40% occur once, and the top ten carry less than 8.5%. Sequencing input: peripheral blood or thyroid tissue (not recorded which). Receptors were obtained from an adult man with Graves' disease, either hyperthyroidism or ophthalmopathy (not recorded which). Each CDR3 is given with its conserved first and last residue. Fields, in order: clone size, D gene, V gene, J gene, CDR3 protein, CDR3 DNA. A D gene is named only where the DNA matches it firmly. Part of the rows lack a size; the others show once, few, many or a class for expanded clones.

>few|NA|TRBV7-8|TRBJ2-7
CASSLERAPYEQYF
TGTGCCAGCAGCTTAGAGCGGGCGCCCTACGAGCAGTACTTC
>NA|NA|TRBV19|TRBJ1-5
CASSITFSQQPQHF
TGTGCCAGTAGTATTACTTTCTCACAGCAGCCCCAGCATTTT
>many|NA|TRBV10-3|TRBJ2-7
CAISESSRAATSSYEQYF
TGTGCCATCAGTGAGTCGAGCAGGGCGGCCACTAGCTCCTACGAGCAGTACTTC
>NA|NA|TRBV9|TRBJ1-4
CASSQLAAGANEKLFF
TGTGCCAGCAGCCAGCTCGCGGCAGGGGCTAATGAAAAACTGTTTTTT
>NA|NA|TRBV10-3|TRBJ2-7
CASSYSSGDSYKQYF
TGTGCCAGCAGTTACTCGTCCGGTGACTCCTACAAGCAGTACTTC
>once|TRBD1|TRBV10-3|TRBJ1-1
CAISESNGQGNTEAFF
TGTGCCATCAGTGAGTCTAACGGACAGGGAAACACTGAAGCTTTCTTT
>NA|NA|TRBV25-1|TRBJ2-7
CARGGPYEQYF
TGTGCCAGAGGAGGTCCGTACGAGCAGTACTTC
>many|NA|TRBV10-3|TRBJ1-2
CAISPLTTGYGYTF
TGTGCCATCAGTCCCCTTACTACAGGATATGGCTACACCTTC
>NA|NA|TRBV11-1|TRBJ1-1
CASRKGDIMNTEAFF
TGTGCCAGCAGGAAGGGGGACATTATGAACACTGAAGCTTTCTTT
>many|NA|TRBV24-1|TRBJ1-1
CATAEAGGTEAFF
TGTGCCACCGCAGAGGCCGGTGGGACTGAAGCTTTCTTT
>once|NA|TRBV7-8|TRBJ1-5
CTSRDTNQPQHF
TGTACCAGCAGAGACACCAATCAGCCCCAGCATTTT
>few|NA|TRBV5-1|TRBJ2-7
CASSPSALSYEQYF
TGCGCCAGCAGCCCTAGCGCCCTCTCCTACGAGCAGTACTTC
>NA|TRBD1|TRBV29-1|TRBJ1-2
CSVEDRGEGYGYTF
TGCAGCGTGGAGGACAGGGGAGAAGGCTATGGCTACACCTTC
>few|NA|TRBV25-1|TRBJ1-6
CASRMDSSYNSPLHF
TGTGCCAGCAGGATGGACAGCTCCTATAATTCACCCCTCCACTTT
>NA|NA|TRBV5-1|TRBJ1-1
CASSRDSLGTEAFF
TGCGCCAGCAGTCGGGACTCCTTAGGGACTGAAGCTTTCTTT
>NA|NA|TRBV7-3|TRBJ1-6
CASSSRDNLHF
TGTGCTAGCAGCTCCAGGGACAATCTCCACTTT
>many|TRBD1|TRBV29-1|TRBJ1-1
CSVDTGVDTEAFF
TGCAGCGTTGATACAGGGGTAGACACTGAAGCTTTCTTT
>many|NA|TRBV24-1|TRBJ2-7
CATSDFRDGYEQYF
TGTGCCACCAGTGATTTCCGGGACGGCTACGAGCAGTACTTC
>few|NA|TRBV20-1|TRBJ2-5
CSASLGARETQYF
TGCAGTGCTAGTTTGGGGGCGCGGGAGACCCAGTACTTC
>NA|NA|TRBV7-8|TRBJ1-4
CASSLVRGYTNEKLFF
TGTGCCAGCAGCTTAGTTCGGGGGTATACTAATGAAAAACTGTTTTTT
>NA|TRBD1|TRBV9|TRBJ1-2
CASSAGTGSDGYTF
TGTGCCAGCAGCGCCGGGACAGGGTCGGATGGCTACACCTTC